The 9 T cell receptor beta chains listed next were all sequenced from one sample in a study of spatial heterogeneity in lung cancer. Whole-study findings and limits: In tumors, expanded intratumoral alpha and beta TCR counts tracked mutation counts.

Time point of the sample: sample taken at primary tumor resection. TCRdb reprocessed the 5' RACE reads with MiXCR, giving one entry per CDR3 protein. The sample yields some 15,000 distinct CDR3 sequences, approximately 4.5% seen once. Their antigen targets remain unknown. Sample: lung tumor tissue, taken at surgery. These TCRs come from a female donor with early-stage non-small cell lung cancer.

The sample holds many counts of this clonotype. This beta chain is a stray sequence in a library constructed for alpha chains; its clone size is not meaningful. The CDR3 here is CASSESGRGYGYTF. CDR3 nucleotide sequence: TGCGCCAGCAGTGAGTCTGGGAGGGGCTATGGCTACACCTTC. This chain links TRBV10-2 with TRBJ1-2; the D gene is possibly TRBD1 (5 bases). The CDR3 runs 14 residues. Germline CDR1 is WSHSY and CDR2 is SAAADI. The ends were cut back, 0 bases at V and 4 bases at J, with 9 bases in the middle.

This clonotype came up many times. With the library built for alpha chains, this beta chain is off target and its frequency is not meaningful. The CDR3 DNA is TGCGCCAGCAGCCAAGTACTAGCGGGGGGACTAAAAGAGACCCAGTACTTC. Its translation is CASSQVLAGGLKETQYF. J is TRBJ2-5 and V is TRBV4-1; TRBD2 matches at 12 bases. V lost 1 base, J lost 3 bases, and 6 bases stayed unmatched. CDR1 and CDR2 from the germline V gene are MGHRA and YSYEKL. This CDR3 spans 17 amino acids.

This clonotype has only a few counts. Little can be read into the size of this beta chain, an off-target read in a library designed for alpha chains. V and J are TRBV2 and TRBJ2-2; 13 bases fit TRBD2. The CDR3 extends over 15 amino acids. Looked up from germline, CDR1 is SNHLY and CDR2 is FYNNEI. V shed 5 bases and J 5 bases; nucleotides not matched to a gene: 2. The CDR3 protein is CASSLTSGGTGELFF. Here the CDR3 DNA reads TGTGCCAGCAGTTTGACTAGCGGGGGGACCGGGGAGCTGTTTTTT.

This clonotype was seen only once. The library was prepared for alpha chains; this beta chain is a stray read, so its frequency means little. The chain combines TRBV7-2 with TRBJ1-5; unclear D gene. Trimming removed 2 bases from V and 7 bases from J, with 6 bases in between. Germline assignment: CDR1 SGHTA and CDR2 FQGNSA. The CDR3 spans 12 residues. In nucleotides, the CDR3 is TGTGCCAGCAGCTTAATGGGACAGCCCCAGCATTTT. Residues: CASSLMGQPQHF.

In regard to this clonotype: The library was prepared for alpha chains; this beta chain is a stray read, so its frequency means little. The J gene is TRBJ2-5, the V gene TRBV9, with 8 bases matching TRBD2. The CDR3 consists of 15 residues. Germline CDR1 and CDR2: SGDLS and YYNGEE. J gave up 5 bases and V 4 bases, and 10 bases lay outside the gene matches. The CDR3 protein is CASSPSTSGGETQYF. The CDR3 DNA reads TGTGCCAGCAGCCCCTCTACAAGCGGGGGTGAGACCCAGTACTTC.

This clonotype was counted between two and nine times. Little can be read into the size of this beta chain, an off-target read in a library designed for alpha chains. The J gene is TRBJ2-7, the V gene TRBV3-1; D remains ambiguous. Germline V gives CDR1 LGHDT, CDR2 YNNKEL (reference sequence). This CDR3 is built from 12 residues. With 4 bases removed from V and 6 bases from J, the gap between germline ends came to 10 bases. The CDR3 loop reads CASSLPGREQYF. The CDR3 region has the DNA TGTGCCAGCAGCCTCCCCGGGCGCGAGCAGTACTTC.

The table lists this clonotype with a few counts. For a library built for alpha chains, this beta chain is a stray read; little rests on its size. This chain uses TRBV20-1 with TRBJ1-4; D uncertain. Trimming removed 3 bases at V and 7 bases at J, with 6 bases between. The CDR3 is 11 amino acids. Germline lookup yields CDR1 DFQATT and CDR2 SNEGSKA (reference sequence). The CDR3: CSASGREKLFF. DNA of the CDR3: TGCAGTGCTAGCGGACGTGAAAAACTGTTTTTT.

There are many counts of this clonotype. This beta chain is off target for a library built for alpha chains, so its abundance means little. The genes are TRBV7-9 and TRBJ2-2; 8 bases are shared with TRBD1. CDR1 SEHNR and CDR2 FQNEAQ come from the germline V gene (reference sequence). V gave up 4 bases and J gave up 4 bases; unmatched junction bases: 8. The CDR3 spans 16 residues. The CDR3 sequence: CASSYQGARGTGELFF. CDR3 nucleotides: TGTGCCAGCAGCTACCAGGGGGCGCGAGGCACCGGGGAGCTGTTTTTT.

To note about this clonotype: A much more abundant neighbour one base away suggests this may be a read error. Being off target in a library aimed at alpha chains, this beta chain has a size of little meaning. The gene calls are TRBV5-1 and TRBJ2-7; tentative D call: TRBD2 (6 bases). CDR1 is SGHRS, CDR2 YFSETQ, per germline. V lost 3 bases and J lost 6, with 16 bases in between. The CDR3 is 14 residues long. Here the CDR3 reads CASSSGTGISEQYF. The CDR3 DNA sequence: TGCGCCAGCAGCTCCGGGACTGGTATCTCCGAGCAGTACTTC.